The rows below give T cell receptor beta chains drawn from one sample of a study of cytomegalovirus exposure and HLA in healthy donors. TCRdb keeps only in-frame clones here, not all; method: immunoSEQ multiplex PCR. The sample consists of 150,000 to 200,000 clones, approximately 85% of them appearing once. Sequenced input: PBMCs. Every receptor here comes from a woman younger than 30 in good health and CMV-seronegative. Each CDR3 is given with its conserved first and last residue. A D gene is named only where the DNA matches it firmly. Expanded clones get a size class; other rows say once, few or many, or leave the size out.

CDR3aa: CASSISSGPTEAFF; CDR3nt: TGTGCCAGTAGTATCAGCTCAGGGCCCACTGAAGCTTTCTTT; j_gene: TRBJ1-1; v_gene: TRBV19; abundance: .; d_gene: .
CDR3aa: CASSQGRTGAISSRIAGELFF; CDR3nt: TGCGCCAGCAGCCAGGGGCGGACAGGGGCTATTTCTTCTCGCATAGCCGGGGAGCTGTTTTTT; j_gene: TRBJ2-2; v_gene: TRBV4-1; abundance: .; d_gene: TRBD1
CDR3aa: CSVWLAGRKETQYF; CDR3nt: TGCAGCGTGTGGCTAGCGGGAAGAAAAGAGACCCAGTACTTC; j_gene: TRBJ2-5; v_gene: TRBV29-1; abundance: .; d_gene: TRBD2
CDR3aa: CASSPGGTANYGYTF; CDR3nt: TGCGCCAGCAGCCCGGGGGGGACAGCTAACTATGGCTACACCTTC; j_gene: TRBJ1-2; v_gene: TRBV5-1; abundance: .; d_gene: TRBD1
CDR3aa: CASSLGGNYEQYF; CDR3nt: TGTGCCAGCAGCCTCGGGGGGAATTACGAGCAGTACTTC; j_gene: TRBJ2-7; v_gene: TRBV9; abundance: .; d_gene: TRBD2
CDR3aa: CASQVWAANTGELFF; CDR3nt: TGTGCCAGCCAGGTATGGGCAGCGAACACCGGGGAGCTGTTTTTT; j_gene: TRBJ2-2; v_gene: TRBV7-9; abundance: once; d_gene: .
CDR3aa: CASRGSGRQSYEQYF; CDR3nt: TGTGCCAGCAGGGGGAGCGGGAGGCAATCCTACGAGCAGTACTTC; j_gene: TRBJ2-7; v_gene: TRBV27; abundance: .; d_gene: TRBD2
CDR3aa: CASSGDTHMNTEAFF; CDR3nt: TGCGCCAGCAGCGGCGACACCCACATGAACACTGAAGCTTTCTTT; j_gene: TRBJ1-1; v_gene: TRBV4-1; abundance: .; d_gene: .
CDR3aa: CASSISPSRLGGTDTQYF; CDR3nt: TGTGCCAGTAGTATTAGCCCCTCCCGACTAGGAGGCACAGATACGCAGTATTTT; j_gene: TRBJ2-3; v_gene: TRBV19; abundance: .; d_gene: .
CDR3aa: CASSVGRGQGDQETQYF; CDR3nt: TGTGCCAGCAGCGTTGGAAGGGGACAGGGCGACCAAGAGACCCAGTACTTC; j_gene: TRBJ2-5; v_gene: TRBV9; abundance: .; d_gene: TRBD1
CDR3aa: CASSSRDRGKVEQYF; CDR3nt: TGCGCCAGCAGCTCCCGCGACAGGGGCAAGGTCGAGCAGTACTTC; j_gene: TRBJ2-7; v_gene: TRBV5-1; abundance: .; d_gene: TRBD1
CDR3aa: CASSYQGDSYTF; CDR3nt: TGTGCCAGCAGTTATCAGGGGGACAGCTACACCTTC; j_gene: TRBJ1-2; v_gene: TRBV5-5; abundance: once; d_gene: TRBD1
CDR3aa: CATSTLNTGELFF; CDR3nt: TGTGCCACCAGCACACTGAACACCGGGGAGCTGTTTTTT; j_gene: TRBJ2-2; v_gene: TRBV15; abundance: .; d_gene: .
CDR3aa: CASSQQGIDYGYTF; CDR3nt: TGTGCCAGCAGCCAACAGGGGATTGACTATGGCTACACCTTC; j_gene: TRBJ1-2; v_gene: TRBV7-9; abundance: once; d_gene: TRBD1
CDR3aa: CASSHRSGSPYEQYF; CDR3nt: TGCGCCAGCAGCCATCGGAGCGGCTCTCCCTACGAGCAGTACTTC; j_gene: TRBJ2-7; v_gene: TRBV4-1; abundance: few; d_gene: .
CDR3aa: CASSPLPGLATYNEQFF; CDR3nt: TGCGCCAGCAGCCCCCTCCCGGGACTAGCAACCTACAATGAGCAGTTCTTC; j_gene: TRBJ2-1; v_gene: TRBV5-1; abundance: .; d_gene: TRBD2
CDR3aa: CTSSQGSVGDSKEPQYF; CDR3nt: TGCACCAGCAGCCAAGGAAGTGTAGGGGACTCAAAAGAACCCCAGTACTTC; j_gene: TRBJ2-5; v_gene: TRBV1; abundance: .; d_gene: .
CDR3aa: CASSDRSSTDTQYF; CDR3nt: TGTGCCAGCAGCGACAGATCTAGCACAGATACGCAGTATTTT; j_gene: TRBJ2-3; v_gene: TRBV7-2; abundance: .; d_gene: .
CDR3aa: CASSIQGTDTQYF; CDR3nt: TGTGCCAGTAGTATCCAGGGCACAGATACGCAGTATTTT; j_gene: TRBJ2-3; v_gene: TRBV19; abundance: .; d_gene: .
CDR3aa: CASSPEAGYNEQFF; CDR3nt: TGTGCCAGCAGCCCAGAGGCCGGCTACAATGAGCAGTTCTTC; j_gene: TRBJ2-1; v_gene: TRBV9; abundance: .; d_gene: .
CDR3aa: CASSLDGRGQETQYF; CDR3nt: TGTGCCAGCAGCTTGGATGGCAGGGGCCAAGAGACCCAGTACTTC; j_gene: TRBJ2-5; v_gene: TRBV5-4; abundance: .; d_gene: .
CDR3aa: CASSSPTTGSVNSYEQYF; CDR3nt: TGTGCCAGCAGCTCCCCGACGACAGGGTCAGTGAACTCCTACGAGCAGTACTTC; j_gene: TRBJ2-7; v_gene: TRBV21-1; abundance: .; d_gene: .
CDR3aa: CASNSLHGLEQYF; CDR3nt: TGTGCCAGTAACAGTCTTCACGGCCTTGAGCAGTACTTC; j_gene: TRBJ2-7; v_gene: TRBV2; abundance: few; d_gene: .
CDR3aa: CASSVAEQSPYEQYF; CDR3nt: TGTGCCAGCAGCGTAGCGGAACAGAGCCCCTACGAGCAGTACTTC; j_gene: TRBJ2-7; v_gene: TRBV9; abundance: once; d_gene: .
CDR3aa: CASSARDRTYEQYF; CDR3nt: TGTGCCAGCAGCGCCCGGGACAGGACCTACGAGCAGTACTTC; j_gene: TRBJ2-7; v_gene: TRBV4-2; abundance: .; d_gene: TRBD1
CDR3aa: CASSLSGGGELFF; CDR3nt: TGTGCCAGCAGCTTGTCGGGCGGGGGGGAGCTGTTTTTT; j_gene: TRBJ2-2; v_gene: TRBV7-9; abundance: .; d_gene: .
CDR3aa: CASSSGGYNSPLHF; CDR3nt: TGTGCCAGCAGCTCAGGGGGCTATAATTCACCCCTCCACTTT; j_gene: TRBJ1-6; v_gene: TRBV11-2; abundance: few; d_gene: TRBD1
CDR3aa: CASSLEGGFNYEQYF; CDR3nt: TGCGCCAGCAGCTTGGAAGGGGGCTTTAACTACGAGCAGTACTTC; j_gene: TRBJ2-7; v_gene: TRBV5-1; abundance: .; d_gene: TRBD1
CDR3aa: CASNQPGTVSYEQYF; CDR3nt: TGTGCCAGCAACCAGCCCGGGACAGTTTCCTACGAGCAGTACTTC; j_gene: TRBJ2-7; v_gene: TRBV28; abundance: .; d_gene: TRBD1
CDR3aa: CASSFDRGYEQYF; CDR3nt: TGCGCCAGCAGCTTTGACAGGGGTTACGAGCAGTACTTC; j_gene: TRBJ2-7; v_gene: TRBV5-1; abundance: few; d_gene: TRBD1
CDR3aa: CAISGQGIYTEAFF; CDR3nt: TGTGCCATCAGTGGGCAGGGGATTTACACTGAAGCTTTCTTT; j_gene: TRBJ1-1; v_gene: TRBV10-3; abundance: .; d_gene: .
CDR3aa: CASSPYVQGGTEAFF; CDR3nt: TGTGCCAGCTCACCATACGTGCAGGGTGGCACTGAAGCTTTCTTT; j_gene: TRBJ1-1; v_gene: TRBV18; abundance: .; d_gene: .
CDR3aa: CASSPSGTGPYSNQPQHF; CDR3nt: TGTGCCAGCAGCCCATCCGGGACAGGGCCCTATAGCAATCAGCCCCAGCATTTT; j_gene: TRBJ1-5; v_gene: TRBV7-3; abundance: .; d_gene: TRBD1
CDR3aa: CASSFFSRNQPQHF; CDR3nt: TGTGCCAGCAGCTTTTTTTCTCGCAATCAGCCCCAGCATTTT; j_gene: TRBJ1-5; v_gene: TRBV13; abundance: .; d_gene: .
CDR3aa: CASSLTSNSYEQYF; CDR3nt: TGCGCCAGCAGCCTCACCAGTAATTCCTACGAGCAGTACTTC; j_gene: TRBJ2-7; v_gene: TRBV5-1; abundance: .; d_gene: .
CDR3aa: CARMTDQHF; CDR3nt: TGCGCCAGGATGACAGACCAGCATTTT; j_gene: TRBJ1-5; v_gene: TRBV10-1; abundance: .; d_gene: .
CDR3aa: CASSRGLGTGELFF; CDR3nt: TGTGCCAGCAGCCGGGGGCTGGGGACCGGGGAGCTGTTTTTT; j_gene: TRBJ2-2; v_gene: TRBV16; abundance: .; d_gene: .
CDR3aa: CASRTSGTYEQYF; CDR3nt: TGTGCCAGCAGGACTAGCGGGACCTACGAGCAGTACTTC; j_gene: TRBJ2-7; v_gene: TRBV6-5; abundance: .; d_gene: TRBD2
CDR3aa: CASSRTTGGTGELFF; CDR3nt: TGTGCCAGCAGTAGAACGACAGGGGGCACCGGGGAGCTGTTTTTT; j_gene: TRBJ2-2; v_gene: TRBV7-9; abundance: .; d_gene: TRBD1
CDR3aa: CASSVVGGGYTF; CDR3nt: TGTGCCAGCAGCGTAGTCGGGGGTGGCTACACCTTC; j_gene: TRBJ1-2; v_gene: TRBV9; abundance: .; d_gene: .
CDR3aa: CASSQVPEAGGYNEQFF; CDR3nt: TGCGCCAGCAGCCAGGTCCCCGAGGCGGGGGGATACAATGAGCAGTTCTTC; j_gene: TRBJ2-1; v_gene: TRBV4-1; abundance: once; d_gene: TRBD2
CDR3aa: CASSRTGTGELFF; CDR3nt: TGTGCCAGCAGCCGAACGGGCACCGGGGAGCTGTTTTTT; j_gene: TRBJ2-2; v_gene: TRBV7-9; abundance: .; d_gene: .
CDR3aa: CASSPGQGGIDEQFF; CDR3nt: TGCGCCAGCAGCCCGGGACAGGGGGGCATCGATGAGCAGTTCTTC; j_gene: TRBJ2-1; v_gene: TRBV5-1; abundance: .; d_gene: TRBD1
CDR3aa: CASSDPHGQPSYEQYF; CDR3nt: TGTGCCAGCAGTGACCCCCACGGACAGCCATCCTACGAGCAGTACTTC; j_gene: TRBJ2-7; v_gene: TRBV25-1; abundance: .; d_gene: .
CDR3aa: CTSSQGGLAGGHCEQYF; CDR3nt: TGCACCAGCAGCCAAGGAGGGCTAGCGGGGGGGCACTGCGAGCAGTACTTC; j_gene: TRBJ2-7; v_gene: TRBV1; abundance: .; d_gene: .
CDR3aa: CSVVGLAGEGEQFF; CDR3nt: TGCAGCGTTGTAGGACTAGCGGGAGAGGGTGAGCAGTTCTTC; j_gene: TRBJ2-1; v_gene: TRBV29-1; abundance: .; d_gene: TRBD2
CDR3aa: CASSLDLNTEAFF; CDR3nt: TGTGCCAGCTCACTGGACTTGAACACTGAAGCTTTCTTT; j_gene: TRBJ1-1; v_gene: TRBV18; abundance: .; d_gene: .
CDR3aa: CASSTGRPDYYGYTF; CDR3nt: TGCGCCAGCAGCACAGGACGGCCCGACTACTATGGCTACACCTTC; j_gene: TRBJ1-2; v_gene: TRBV5-1; abundance: .; d_gene: .
CDR3aa: CASSLFRLVSNYGYTF; CDR3nt: TGTGCCAGCAGCTTATTTCGTCTAGTCTCTAACTATGGCTACACCTTC; j_gene: TRBJ1-2; v_gene: TRBV11-2; abundance: once; d_gene: .
CDR3aa: CASSATGRRSYEQYF; CDR3nt: TGTGCCAGCAGCGCGACAGGAAGGAGATCCTACGAGCAGTACTTC; j_gene: TRBJ2-7; v_gene: TRBV6-5; abundance: .; d_gene: .
CDR3aa: CASSSAGGLNTEAFF; CDR3nt: TGCGCCAGCAGCTCGGCAGGGGGCCTGAACACTGAAGCTTTCTTT; j_gene: TRBJ1-1; v_gene: TRBV5-1; abundance: .; d_gene: TRBD1
CDR3aa: CASSLTGYNEQFF; CDR3nt: TGCGCCAGCAGCCTCACAGGCTACAATGAGCAGTTCTTC; j_gene: TRBJ2-1; v_gene: TRBV5-1; abundance: .; d_gene: .